This TCR beta chain was profiled in a study of blood T cell repertoires in COVID-19. Study in general: Collection of acute and convalescent COVID-19 samples took place in the United States, Italy and Spain. T cells, B-cell-depleted T cells, or PBMCs supplied cDNA or gDNA.

All recovered Cohort 3 donors got two negative PCRs, got clearance, or saw symptom resolution. In the source study's methods: By means of reference gene primer amplification, nucleated cell counts were estimated. Libraries were prepared by immunoSEQ multiplex PCR; TCRdb keeps only in-frame clonotypes and omits some of them. That table is the source of V, J and clone size, and D and trimming were worked out from the DNA. The sample lists some 380,000 clones; roughly 86% were seen once. With 3 bases removed from V and 4 bases from J, the gap between germline ends came to 18 bases. The CDR3 totals 16 residues. Germline V gives CDR1 LNHDA, CDR2 SQIVND (reference sequence).

The clonotype comes from a young man who had recovered from COVID-19. This chain joins TRBV19 and TRBJ1-1, with D tentatively TRBD1 (5 bases). Sequencing was done on a sample of PBMCs or T cells enriched from blood (not recorded which). CDR3 nucleotide sequence: TGTGCCAGTAGTATCCCCGGCTGGGGCGGTCCCACTGAAGCTTTCTTT. This codes for CASSIPGWGGPTEAFF.